This T cell receptor (beta chain) stems from a study of blood T cells in healthy people across ages. With 5 bases clipped from V and 4 bases from J, the junction kept 7 bases outside the gene matches. The CDR3 length is 14 residues. Germline V gives CDR1 SEHNR, CDR2 FQNEAQ (reference sequence). A second PCR of about 7 to 12 cycles used a sample-barcoded 5' primer and a J-beta primer mix. TCRdb re-called the 5' RACE reads with MiXCR, one entry per CDR3 protein. Counted here are about 760,000 distinct CDR3 sequences, just under 25% occurring once; the ten biggest clones make up 9.4%. These data are also associated with another study on T cells of mothers and their children.

V usage is TRBV7-9 and J usage is TRBJ2-5, with 7 bases matching TRBD2. This TCR was recovered from a boy aged 10-17 years in good health. The sample consisted of blood. The CDR3: CASSPAGSGETQYF. The CDR3 DNA follows: TGTGCCAGCAGCCCAGCGGGATCAGGAGAGACCCAGTACTTC. The full variable domain, with the rest looked up from reference TRBV7-9 and TRBJ2-5, is DTGVSQNPRHKITKRGQNVTFRCDPISEHNRLYWYRQTLGQGPEFLTYFQNEAQLEKSRLLSDRFSAERPKGSFSTLEIQRTEQGDSAMYLCASSPAGSGETQYFGPGTRLLVL.